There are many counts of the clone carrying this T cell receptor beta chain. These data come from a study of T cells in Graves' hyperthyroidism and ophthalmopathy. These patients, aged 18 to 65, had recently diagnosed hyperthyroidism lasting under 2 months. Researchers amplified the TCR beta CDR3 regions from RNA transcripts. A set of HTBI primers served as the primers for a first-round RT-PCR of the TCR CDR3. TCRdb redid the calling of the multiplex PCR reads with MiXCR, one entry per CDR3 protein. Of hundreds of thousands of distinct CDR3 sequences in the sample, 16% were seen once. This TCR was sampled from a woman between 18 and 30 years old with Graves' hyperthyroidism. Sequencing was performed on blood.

The CDR3 nucleotides are TGTGCCAGCAGTTACCTTCTCAGGGGAGAGACCCAGTACTTC. Translated: CASSYLLRGETQYF. V and J are TRBV6-6 and TRBJ2-5; TRBD1 is a possible D gene (6 bases). V lost 2 bases to trimming and J lost 4 bases, with 11 bases between them. Germline values: CDR1 MNHNY, CDR2 SVGAGI (reference sequence). CDR3 length: 14 residues.